The next 2 T cell receptor beta chains were all read from a single sample in a study of regulatory T cells in long-lasting Graves disease. The time point was: newly diagnosed GD, antithyroid drugs for less than 3 months. The TCR library was made from RNA extracted from PBMCs. HTBI primers from iRepertoire and Arm-PCR of CDR3 regions yielded the TCR beta libraries. TCRdb reprocessed the multiplex PCR reads via MiXCR and lists one record per CDR3 protein. Of a few hundred thousand distinct CDR3 sequences detected, roughly 10% appear once; the ten largest clones hold 18%. The data were also submitted as part of a second study, on T cells in Graves' hyperthyroidism and ophthalmopathy.

This material consisted of peripheral blood mononuclear cells (PBMCs), taken at new diagnosis, from a patient treated with antithyroid drugs. Every receptor here comes from a young woman with Graves disease.

The chain employs TRBV19 and TRBJ2-7; either TRBD1 or TRBD2 may supply D (5 bases each). Between the trimmed V and J ends, which lost 9 bases and 4 bases, there was a span of 10 bases. Germline V gene data show CDR1 as LNHDA and CDR2 as SQIVND (reference sequence). This CDR3 has 11 residues. As DNA, the CDR3 is TGTGCCAGCCAGAGGGGTTACGAGCAGTACTTC. As protein: CASQRGYEQYF.

In this sample, this clonotype turned up many times. The chain is built from TRBV6-1 and TRBJ2-7; possibly TRBD1 or TRBD2 for D (5 bases each). Trimming took 6 bases from V and 0 from J, leaving 12 bases between them. The V gene's germline CDR1 is MNHNS and CDR2 SASEGT. The CDR3 contains 14 residues. The CDR3 sequence is CASRLPGPSYEQYF. DNA of the CDR3: TGTGCCAGCAGACTCCCGGGGCCCTCCTACGAGCAGTACTTC.